Sequencing of this TCR beta chain was carried out in a study of blood T cell repertoires in COVID-19. Overall study: Material from acute and convalescent COVID-19 was sourced from the United States, Italy and Spain. T cells, B-cell-depleted T cells, or PBMCs provided the cDNA or gDNA that served as material.

Authors' analysis steps: Scientists estimated how many nucleated cells there were by amplifying reference gene primers. Generated by immunoSEQ multiplex PCR, the TCRdb table keeps only in-frame clones and is missing some. V and J calls and clone size are copied from that table; D and trimming were computed from the DNA. The sample has about 150,000 clones; 85% to 90% are singletons. From germline, CDR1 is SGHDN and CDR2 FVKESK. The CDR3 contains 16 residues. With V trimmed by 4 bases and J by 2 bases, 10 bases remained unmatched. V usage is TRBV14 and J usage is TRBJ2-5; 7 bases are shared with TRBD1. The sequence derives from a man in his fifties or sixties with active COVID-19. The sample taken for sequencing was peripheral blood. The CDR3 DNA reads TGTGCCAGCAGCCCCCTAGGGACAGTACCTCAAGAGACCCAGTACTTC. Translation: CASSPLGTVPQETQYF.